Below, 32 T cell receptor beta chains from the same sample are listed, as sequenced in a study of blood T cell repertoires in COVID-19. Generated by immunoSEQ multiplex PCR, the TCRdb table keeps only in-frame clones and is missing some. The sample records some 14,000 clones, roughly nine tenths being singletons. Sequenced material: peripheral blood. These receptors were collected from a man in his sixties with acute or convalescent COVID-19.

This clone was counted only a few times. V usage is TRBV7-6 and J usage is TRBJ2-2, with 8 bases identical to TRBD2. CDR1 is SGHVS and CDR2 is FNYEAQ in the germline V gene. V lost 3 bases and J lost 3; bases outside the gene matches: 3. The length of the CDR3 is 15 residues. Here the CDR3 reads CASSLMRGDTGELFF. CDR3 sequence (DNA): TGTGCCAGCAGCTTGATGCGGGGGGACACCGGGGAGCTGTTTTTT.

The chain couples TRBV7-2 to TRBJ2-7, with D perhaps TRBD1 (6 bases). V was shortened by 3 bases and J by 7 bases, with 16 bases between the two germline ends. Per the germline V gene, CDR1 is SGHTA and CDR2 is FQGNSA. The CDR3 extends over 14 amino acids. CDR3 amino acids: CASSFGTRIQEQYF. The DNA for the CDR3 is TGTGCCAGCAGCTTCGGGACAAGGATTCAAGAGCAGTACTTC.

The chain uses TRBV7-9 and TRBJ1-2; D unresolved. V lost 5 bases to trimming and J lost 8 bases, with 15 bases between them. Per the germline V gene, CDR1 is SEHNR and CDR2 is FQNEAQ (reference sequence). The CDR3 is 13 residues long. This CDR3 reads CASSEIVEGGYTF. The CDR3 DNA follows: TGTGCCAGCAGCGAGATCGTGGAGGGCGGCTACACCTTC.

The chain joins TRBV9 to TRBJ1-2; unclear D gene. Germline V gene data show CDR1 as SGDLS and CDR2 as YYNGEE. The CDR3 covers 13 residues. Trimming took off 0 bases at V and 3 bases at J, with 6 bases between the two ends. CDR3 sequence: CASSVGGDYGYTF. The CDR3 nucleotides are TGTGCCAGCAGCGTAGGAGGCGACTATGGCTACACCTTC. Full variable domain (remainder filled in from reference TRBV9 and TRBJ1-2): DSGVTQTPKHLITATGQRVTLRCSPRSGDLSVYWYQQSLDQGLQFLIQYYNGEERAKGNILERFSAQQFPDLHSELNLSSLELGDSALYFCASSVGGDYGYTFGSGTRLTVV.

The V gene is TRBV6-5, the J gene TRBJ2-1; TRBD2 aligns across 8 bases. Germline V gene data show CDR1 as MNHEY and CDR2 as SVGAGI. J lost 9 bases, V lost 0 bases, and 1 base had no gene match. The CDR3 has 13 residues. The CDR3 protein is CASSYSAGGEQFF. In nucleotides, the CDR3 is TGTGCCAGCAGTTACTCGGCGGGAGGTGAGCAGTTCTTC.

The genes are TRBV27 and TRBJ2-7; 7 bases agree with TRBD1. The germline V gene has CDR1 MNHEY and CDR2 SMNVEV (reference sequence). There are 14 residues in the CDR3. With V trimmed by 6 bases and J by 6 bases, 11 bases remained unmatched. CDR3 sequence reads: CASSITRDSTEQYF. The CDR3 nucleotides are TGTGCCAGCAGCATCACCCGGGACAGTACCGAGCAGTACTTC.

The rearrangement links TRBV5-4 to TRBJ2-5, with 9 bases aligning to TRBD2. The CDR3 covers 15 residues. Trimming cost V 4 bases and J 4 bases; bases outside gene matches: 8. Per germline, CDR1 SGHNT and CDR2 YYREEE (reference sequence). The CDR3 DNA sequence: TGTGCCAGCAGCCGAGACAATAGCGGGGGAGAGACCCAGTACTTC. It codes for CASSRDNSGGETQYF.

The V gene is TRBV19, the J gene TRBJ2-7; TRBD2 matches at 8 bases. This CDR3 has 14 residues. CDR1 is LNHDA, CDR2 SQIVND, per germline (reference sequence). J gave up 5 bases and V 7 bases, and 10 bases lay outside the gene matches. The CDR3 is CASKRVASGHEQYF. CDR3 nucleotide sequence: TGTGCCAGTAAGCGGGTGGCTAGCGGGCACGAGCAGTACTTC.

The V and J genes are TRBV7-2 and TRBJ2-7, with a tentative D call TRBD2 (6 bases). Per the germline V gene, CDR1 is SGHTA and CDR2 is FQGNSA. The CDR3 has 16 residues. V was cut by 0 bases and J by 0 bases, with 12 bases left in between. The CDR3 loop reads CASSLAGGASSYEQYF. In nucleotides, the CDR3 is TGTGCCAGCAGCTTAGCTGGCGGGGCAAGCTCCTACGAGCAGTACTTC.

The table lists this clone with a few counts. The sample contains more than one DNA sequence encoding this CDR3. The V call is TRBV18, the J call TRBJ1-1, with TRBD1 as a possible D gene (6 bases). The CDR3 runs to 16 residues. V was shortened by 3 bases and J by 2 bases, with 16 bases between the two germline ends. CDR1 is KGHSH and CDR2 is LQKENI in the germline V gene. The CDR3 DNA follows: TGTGCCAGCTCACCCCCAAACTTACAGGGTAACACTGAAGCTTTCTTT. Amino acids: CASSPPNLQGNTEAFF. Looking up the rest from reference TRBV18 and TRBJ1-1 gives the full variable domain: NAGVMQNPRHLVRRRGQEARLRCSPMKGHSHVYWYRQLPEEGLKFMVYLQKENIIDESGMPKERFSAEFPKEGPSILRIQQVVRGDSAAYFCASSPPNLQGNTEAFFGQGTRLTVV.

The chain combines TRBV19 with TRBJ2-7, with TRBD1 identical over 7 bases. The CDR3 runs to 14 residues. The trim removed 3 bases at V and 2 bases at J, leaving 4 bases unmatched. Germline CDR1 reads LNHDA; CDR2 reads SQIVND (reference sequence). The CDR3: CASSIETGPYEQYF. DNA for the CDR3: TGTGCCAGTAGTATTGAGACAGGGCCCTACGAGCAGTACTTC.

V is TRBV28 and J is TRBJ2-1; 10 nucleotides match TRBD2. The CDR3 sequence is 14 residues long. Trimming took 5 bases from V and 6 from J; bases not matched to a gene: 4. CDR1 is MDHEN and CDR2 is SYDVKM in the germline V gene. CDR3 loop: CASSAAGGVNEQFF. The CDR3, as DNA: TGTGCCAGCAGTGCAGCGGGGGGGGTCAATGAGCAGTTCTTC. Full variable domain (missing parts from reference TRBV28 and TRBJ2-1): DVKVTQSSRYLVKRTGEKVFLECVQDMDHENMFWYRQDPGLGLRLIYFSYDVKMKEKGDIPEGYSVSREKKERFSLILESASTNQTSMYLCASSAAGGVNEQFFGPGTRLTVL.

This clone showed up just a few times. The chain joins TRBV28 to TRBJ2-7; 9 bases are a match to TRBD2. CDR1 and CDR2 (germline): MDHEN, SYDVKM. CDR3 length equals 18 residues. Trimming removed 7 bases from V and 5 bases from J; junction bases left unmatched: 21. The DNA for the CDR3 is TGTGCCAGCACCCTAGGGGGAGCGGGAGGCCGGCTATCTGACGAGCAGTACTTC. Encoded protein: CASTLGGAGGRLSDEQYF.

This clone was seen only a few times. The CDR3 sequence: CASSLGGSGSYEQYF. The CDR3 bases are TGCGCCAGCAGCTTGGGTGGTAGCGGGAGTTACGAGCAGTACTTC. This rearrangement joins TRBV5-1 to TRBJ2-7, with 9 bases aligning to TRBD2. The V gene's germline CDR1 is SGHRS and CDR2 YFSETQ. V trimming: 0 bases; J trimming: 4 bases; junction bases outside the gene matches: 5. There are 15 residues in the CDR3.

The rearrangement uses TRBV28 and TRBJ2-4, with 9 bases identical to TRBD2. Germline CDR1 and CDR2: MDHEN and SYDVKM. The CDR3 is 14 amino acids. V lost 3 bases and J lost 8; bases outside the gene matches: 5. The CDR3 loop is CASSLSGGIDIQYF. The CDR3 DNA reads TGTGCCAGCAGTTTGAGCGGGGGGATAGACATTCAGTACTTC. Variable domain in full (rest from reference TRBV28 and TRBJ2-4): DVKVTQSSRYLVKRTGEKVFLECVQDMDHENMFWYRQDPGLGLRLIYFSYDVKMKEKGDIPEGYSVSREKKERFSLILESASTNQTSMYLCASSLSGGIDIQYFGAGTRLSVL.

The CDR3 DNA is TGTGCCAGCAGTCTCCAGGGTAATACGGAAAAACTGTTTTTT. Its protein product is CASSLQGNTEKLFF. This rearrangement joins TRBV28 to TRBJ1-4, with D perhaps TRBD1 (5 bases). Germline lookup yields CDR1 MDHEN and CDR2 SYDVKM. The V end was cut by 5 bases, the J end by 8 bases, with 15 bases between. The CDR3 contains 14 residues. Combining the CDR3 with reference TRBV28 and TRBJ1-4 gives the whole variable domain DVKVTQSSRYLVKRTGEKVFLECVQDMDHENMFWYRQDPGLGLRLIYFSYDVKMKEKGDIPEGYSVSREKKERFSLILESASTNQTSMYLCASSLQGNTEKLFFGSGTQLSVL.

This clone came up once. The chain is built from TRBV29-1 and TRBJ1-1, with 7 positions matching TRBD1. J gave up 5 bases and V 8 bases, and 8 bases lay outside the gene matches. Looked up from germline, CDR1 is SQVTM and CDR2 is ANQGSEA. This CDR3 has 12 residues. The CDR3 sequence: CSSTGAGTEAFF. The CDR3 region has the DNA TGCAGCAGTACAGGGGCTGGGACTGAAGCTTTCTTT.

The chain links TRBV6-7 to TRBJ2-3; D is uncertain. TRBV6-7 is treated as an ORF (open reading frame) with a function not yet certain. This CDR3 is built from 15 residues. The V gene lost 2 bases and the J gene lost 0 bases, with 9 bases spanning the gap. CDR3 sequence: CASSYDDTSTDTQYF. In DNA form, the CDR3 reads TGTGCCAGCAGTTACGACGACACTAGCACAGATACGCAGTATTTT.

The chain uses TRBV19 and TRBJ1-2; D unresolved. Germline-derived CDR1 and CDR2 are LNHDA and SQIVND (reference sequence). V was clipped by 8 bases and J by 0 bases, with 7 bases between them. This CDR3 contains 12 residues. The CDR3 here is CASSESNYGYTF. CDR3 sequence (DNA): TGTGCCAGTTCGGAGTCTAACTATGGCTACACCTTC.

The chain is built from TRBV7-2 and TRBJ1-1, with 7 positions matching TRBD1. This CDR3 has 13 amino acids. Trimming at V came to 5 bases and at J to 4 bases, leaving 4 bases not matched to a gene. Germline CDR1 reads SGHTA; CDR2 reads FQGNSA. The CDR3 spells CASSRRQGTEAFF. The CDR3 bases are TGTGCCAGCAGCCGACGACAGGGCACTGAAGCTTTCTTT. Looking up the rest from reference TRBV7-2 and TRBJ1-1 gives the full variable domain: GAGVSQSPSNKVTEKGKDVELRCDPISGHTALYWYRQSLGQGLEFLIYFQGNSAPDKSGLPSDRFSAERTGGSVSTLTIQRTQQEDSAVYLCASSRRQGTEAFFGQGTRLTVV.

The chain recombines TRBV7-2 with TRBJ2-7; D is ambiguous. CDR3 size: 13 residues. Germline V lookup: CDR1 SGHTA, CDR2 FQGNSA. V lost 0 bases and J 3 bases, leaving 6 bases between the germline ends. CDR3 loop: CASSLASFYEQYF. The CDR3 nucleotides are TGTGCCAGCAGCTTAGCTAGCTTCTACGAGCAGTACTTC.

The chain is built from TRBV30 and TRBJ1-2, with D uncertain. V was clipped by 4 bases and J by 2 bases, with 11 bases between them. The CDR3 runs 13 residues. Germline V gene sequence: CDR1 GTSNPN, CDR2 SVGIG (reference sequence). CDR3 nucleotides: TGTGCCTGGAATCGGAACTACAACTATGGCTACACCTTC. Its translation: CAWNRNYNYGYTF.

The chain combines TRBV7-3 with TRBJ2-2, with D possibly being TRBD2 (6 bases). Trimming cost V 5 bases and J 4 bases, with 14 bases left between them. Looked up from germline, CDR1 is SGHTA and CDR2 is FQGTGA. The CDR3 is 15 residues long. The CDR3 sequence: CASSKDYVSTGELFF. The CDR3 nucleotides read TGTGCCAGCAGCAAGGACTACGTCTCCACCGGGGAGCTGTTTTTT. Using reference TRBV7-3 and TRBJ2-2 for the parts outside the CDR3, the full variable domain is GAGVSQTPSNKVTEKGKYVELRCDPISGHTALYWYRQSLGQGPEFLIYFQGTGAADDSGLPNDRFFAVRPEGSVSTLKIQRTERGDSAVYLCASSKDYVSTGELFFGEGSRLTVL.

As DNA, the CDR3 is TGTGCCACTGGGACTAGCGGCGATTACGAGCAGTACTTC. Translation: CATGTSGDYEQYF. This chain links TRBV10-3 with TRBJ2-7; TRBD2 aligns across 11 bases. Germline loops: CDR1 ENHRY, CDR2 SYGVKD. The V and J ends lost 10 bases and 4 bases, in that order; junction bases with no gene match: 6. This CDR3 contains 13 residues.

The rearrangement uses TRBV10-3 and TRBJ1-2; maybe TRBD1 (5 bases). The CDR3 sequence is 13 residues long. Trimming cost V 6 bases and J 8 bases, with 16 bases left between them. From germline, CDR1 is ENHRY and CDR2 SYGVKD. This CDR3 reads CAISEGDFGGYTF. The DNA for the CDR3 is TGTGCCATCAGCGAAGGGGATTTTGGAGGCTACACCTTC.

The V gene is TRBV4-1, the J gene TRBJ2-1; 9 positions match TRBD1. The V gene end was trimmed by 6 bases and the J gene end by 6 bases; junction bases not matched to a gene: 9. Germline V gene lookup returns CDR1 MGHRA and CDR2 YSYEKL. The CDR3 is made up of 15 amino acids. This chain's CDR3 is CASSSPGQGGNEQFF. The DNA of the CDR3 is TGCGCCAGCAGTTCCCCGGGACAGGGAGGCAATGAGCAGTTCTTC.

In its sample, this clone was seen a few times. V is TRBV4-2 and J is TRBJ2-2; D gene uncertain. The length of the CDR3 is 18 residues. V was shortened by 2 bases and J by 4 bases, with 20 bases between the two germline ends. Germline V gene data show CDR1 as LGHNA and CDR2 as YNFKEQ. CDR3 region: CASSQPEDTPDPTGELFF. As DNA, the CDR3 is TGTGCCAGCAGCCAACCAGAGGATACTCCAGATCCCACCGGGGAGCTGTTTTTT.

The chain joins TRBV6-2 or TRBV6-3 to TRBJ1-1; 12 nucleotides align to TRBD1. Germline V gene sequence: CDR1 MNHEY, CDR2 SVGEGT. V was clipped by 5 bases and J by 5 bases; unmatched bases: 15. CDR3 length: 18 amino acids. Here the CDR3 DNA reads TGTGCCAGCAGTCCAACCTCCGGGACAGGGGGCGACTTGACTGAAGCTTTCTTT. Translation gives CASSPTSGTGGDLTEAFF.

The chain carries TRBV18 and TRBJ2-1; 7 bases line up with TRBD2. This CDR3 has 15 amino acids. Germline CDR1 and CDR2: KGHSH and LQKENI. V lost 6 bases and J lost 2; bases outside the gene matches: 7. CDR3 region: CASSPTAGTYNEQFF. The CDR3 DNA follows: TGTGCCAGCTCCCCAACAGCGGGAACCTACAATGAGCAGTTCTTC.

This clone was detected once. The chain uses TRBV28 and TRBJ2-5; D not certain. Germline lookup yields CDR1 MDHEN and CDR2 SYDVKM. V lost 5 bases and J lost 5, with 12 bases in between. This CDR3 comprises 13 residues. CDR3 protein: CASSTGDPETQYF. In nucleotides, the CDR3 is TGTGCCAGCAGTACCGGAGACCCGGAGACCCAGTACTTC.

J is TRBJ2-7 and V is TRBV5-1, with 13 nucleotides matching TRBD2. Germline V gene lookup returns CDR1 SGHRS and CDR2 YFSETQ. The CDR3 extends over 14 amino acids. Unmatched junction bases numbered 3, after V lost 5 bases and J lost 4 bases. DNA for the CDR3: TGCGCCAGCAGTTGGACTAGCGGGGGTTACGAGCAGTACTTC. It encodes CASSWTSGGYEQYF.

V and J are TRBV12-3 or TRBV12-4 and TRBJ1-1; TRBD1 matches at 8 bases. This CDR3 region has 13 residues. The J segment lost 5 bases and the V segment lost 5 bases, leaving 4 bases of the junction unmatched. CDR3 protein: CASSQGARTEAFF. CDR3 DNA sequence: TGTGCCAGCAGTCAGGGGGCGCGGACTGAAGCTTTCTTT.